One and the same sample provided the 21 T cell receptor beta chains below, sequenced in a study of sequential checkpoint blockade in melanoma. This sample's treatment: randomized to nivolumab then ipilimumab (arm A) or the reverse (arm B). TCRdb keeps only in-frame clones here, not all; method: immunoSEQ multiplex PCR. The sample lists some 15,000 clones; 70% to 80% were seen once. Sequenced material: CD8+ T cells sorted from blood (inferred from file names), taken from a patient given nivolumab and ipilimumab in sequence. These receptor sequences come from a human donor with melanoma.

This clone was observed a handful of times. V is TRBV2 and J is TRBJ2-5, with D possibly matching TRBD1 (6 bases). CDR1 is SNHLY and CDR2 is FYNNEI in the germline V gene. The V end was cut by 6 bases, the J end by 1 base, with 15 bases between. The CDR3 has 15 amino acids. CDR3 sequence: CASRDREDIQETQYF. The CDR3 DNA reads TGTGCCAGCAGGGACAGAGAGGACATCCAAGAGACCCAGTACTTC.

The chain has TRBV9 and TRBJ1-2; 9 bases fit TRBD1. J lost 5 bases, V lost 3 bases, and 5 bases had no gene match. CDR1 and CDR2 (germline): SGDLS, YYNGEE. The CDR3 is 14 amino acids. CDR3 sequence (DNA): TGTGCCAGCAGCGCGGGACAGGGAGGGTATGGCTACACCTTC. The encoded protein is CASSAGQGGYGYTF.

V usage is TRBV6-8 and J usage is TRBJ2-1; D remains unclear. Deletions cut 7 bases from V and 3 bases from J, with 7 bases between. CDR3 length: 12 residues. CDR1 and CDR2 (germline): MNHGY, SAAAGT. CDR3 loop: CASTSYYNEQFF. CDR3 nucleotides: TGTGCCAGCACCTCCTACTACAATGAGCAGTTCTTC.

J is TRBJ1-4 and V is TRBV30; D is ambiguous. Germline V gives CDR1 GTSNPN, CDR2 SVGIG (reference sequence). V was shortened by 1 base and J by 10 bases, with 13 bases between the two germline ends. This CDR3 comprises 13 residues. The CDR3 spells CAWSDGLEAKLFF. The CDR3 region has the DNA TGTGCCTGGAGTGACGGACTTGAGGCAAAACTGTTTTTT.

The V and J genes are TRBV7-9 and TRBJ1-1; a weak D match, TRBD1 (6 bases). V lost 5 bases to trimming and J lost 5 bases, with 18 bases between them. The CDR3 is made up of 15 amino acids. Germline V CDR1 and CDR2: SEHNR, FQNEAQ (reference sequence). In DNA form, the CDR3 reads TGTGCCAGCAGCCACACACAGGGTCGGCGGACTGAAGCTTTCTTT. It translates to CASSHTQGRRTEAFF.

This chain connects TRBV5-4 to TRBJ2-3, with 8 bases lining up with TRBD1. This CDR3 region has 13 residues. Germline V gene lookup returns CDR1 SGHNT and CDR2 YYREEE (reference sequence). V dropped 10 bases and J dropped 3; count of bases not matched to a gene: 7. Here the CDR3 reads CAFWTGRTDTQYF. As DNA, the CDR3 is TGTGCCTTCTGGACAGGGAGAACAGATACGCAGTATTTT. The variable domain in full, completed from reference TRBV5-4 and TRBJ2-3, reads ETGVTQSPTHLIKTRGQQVTLRCSSQSGHNTVSWYQQALGQGPQFIFQYYREEENGRGNFPPRFSGLQFPNYSSELNVNALELDDSALYLCAFWTGRTDTQYFGPGTRLTVL.

This clone occurred once. V and J are TRBV30 and TRBJ2-5; 10 bases are shared with TRBD2. Germline V gives CDR1 GTSNPN, CDR2 SVGIG (reference sequence). V lost 0 bases, J lost 5 bases, and 3 bases stayed unmatched. This CDR3 has 14 amino acids. The CDR3 sequence: CAWSVLAGTETQYF. Written as DNA, the CDR3 is TGTGCCTGGAGTGTACTAGCGGGAACTGAGACCCAGTACTTC.

This CDR3 reads CASSVSVGGNQPQHF. In DNA, the CDR3 is TGTGCCAGCAGCGTATCGGTTGGGGGGAATCAGCCCCAGCATTTT. The chain carries TRBV9 and TRBJ1-5; tentative D call: TRBD1 (5 bases). The length of the CDR3 is 15 residues. The V gene's germline CDR1 is SGDLS and CDR2 YYNGEE. Trimming left V 1 base short and J 4 bases short, with 12 bases between.

This rearrangement joins TRBV4-1 to TRBJ2-7, with 13 bases that match TRBD2. The CDR3 has 15 amino acids. V shed 1 base and J 3 bases; nucleotides not matched to a gene: 0. The germline V gene has CDR1 MGHRA and CDR2 YSYEKL. The CDR3 DNA is TGCGCCAGCAGCCAAGGACTAGCGGGAGGCTACGAGCAGTACTTC. Translated, it gives CASSQGLAGGYEQYF.

The rearrangement uses TRBV7-2 and TRBJ1-1; 10 bases fit TRBD1. Germline loops: CDR1 SGHTA, CDR2 FQGNSA. There are 14 residues in the CDR3. V dropped 5 bases and J dropped 8; count of bases not matched to a gene: 8. The CDR3 sequence: CASSTTGGGREAFF. For the CDR3, the DNA is TGTGCCAGCAGCACGACAGGGGGCGGGAGAGAAGCTTTCTTT.

This clone is termed medium-sized. This chain links TRBV4-2 with TRBJ2-1; unclear D gene. There are 13 residues in the CDR3. Germline values: CDR1 LGHNA, CDR2 YNFKEQ. Trimming stripped 4 bases from V and 8 bases from J, with 12 bases between. For the CDR3, the DNA is TGTGCCAGCAGCCTTACCAGTACCGATGAGCAGTTCTTC. Its protein is CASSLTSTDEQFF.

The chain employs TRBV27 and TRBJ2-7; 7 bases line up with TRBD1. CDR3 size: 13 residues. The V gene's germline CDR1 is MNHEY and CDR2 SMNVEV (reference sequence). With 5 bases clipped from V and 3 bases from J, the junction kept 4 bases outside the gene matches. CDR3 coding DNA: TGTGCCAGCAGTCCGACAGGGCGCTACGAGCAGTACGTC. Translating it yields CASSPTGRYEQYV.

This rearrangement joins TRBV19 to TRBJ1-1; TRBD1 matches 7 bases. The germline CDR1 and CDR2 sequences are LNHDA and SQIVND (reference sequence). V lost 5 bases and J lost 4; bases outside the gene matches: 4. The length of the CDR3 is 13 residues. The CDR3 DNA follows: TGTGCCAGTAGTCGACAGGGACCCACTGAAGCTTTCTTT. This encodes CASSRQGPTEAFF.

The V and J genes are TRBV7-2 and TRBJ2-5, with 14 bases aligning to TRBD2. The V gene's germline CDR1 is SGHTA and CDR2 FQGNSA. V lost 5 bases and J lost 5; bases outside the gene matches: 7. The CDR3 consists of 16 residues. The CDR3 DNA follows: TGTGCCAGCAGCCGAGGACTAGCGGGAGGCGGGGAGACCCAGTACTTC. It codes for CASSRGLAGGGETQYF.

The rearrangement joins TRBV6-5 to TRBJ1-4, with D possibly matching TRBD1 (5 bases). V dropped 6 bases and J dropped 6 bases, with 11 bases sitting between them. Germline CDR1 and CDR2: MNHEY and SVGAGI. The CDR3 is 13 amino acids. The CDR3 is CASRRGEDEKLFF. In nucleotides, the CDR3 is TGTGCCAGCAGGCGAGGGGAGGATGAAAAACTGTTTTTT.

The V and J genes are TRBV5-1 and TRBJ2-5, with 7 bases that match TRBD2. From germline, CDR1 is SGHRS and CDR2 YFSETQ. The V segment lost 2 bases and the J segment 5 bases; nucleotides outside the gene matches: 9. The CDR3 runs to 15 residues. CDR3 nucleotides: TGCGCCAGCAGCTTCGGGGGAGGGACGGCCGAGACCCAGTACTTC. This encodes CASSFGGGTAETQYF. The whole variable domain, filled in from reference TRBV5-1 and TRBJ2-5, reads KAGVTQTPRYLIKTRGQQVTLSCSPISGHRSVSWYQQTPGQGLQFLFEYFSETQRNKGNFPGRFSGRQFSNSRSEMNVSTLELGDSALYLCASSFGGGTAETQYFGPGTRLLVL.

The chain combines TRBV19 with TRBJ1-1; TRBD1 is a possible D gene (5 bases). V lost 6 bases and J 3 bases, leaving 11 bases between the germline ends. The CDR3 sequence is 13 residues long. Looked up from germline, CDR1 is LNHDA and CDR2 is SQIVND (reference sequence). The CDR3 protein is CASRSSGYTEAFF. CDR3 sequence (DNA): TGTGCCAGTAGAAGCTCAGGGTACACTGAAGCTTTCTTT.

Comments on this clone: This specimen includes other DNA sequences encoding the same CDR3. CDR3 protein: CASSLEGGNIQYF. CDR3 bases: TGTGCCAGCAGCTTAGAGGGAGGGAACATTCAGTACTTC. V and J are TRBV7-9 and TRBJ2-4, with 7 nucleotides matching TRBD2. Trimming took 1 base from V and 7 from J; bases not matched to a gene: 1. The CDR3 length is 13 residues. Germline V gene data show CDR1 as SEHNR and CDR2 as FQNEAQ (reference sequence).

The rearrangement links TRBV27 to TRBJ1-2, with a weak D call TRBD1 (6 bases). The V end was cut by 0 bases, the J end by 4 bases, with 18 bases between. Per germline, CDR1 MNHEY and CDR2 SMNVEV (reference sequence). This CDR3 is 17 amino acids long. This CDR3 reads CASSLSMGTGRIYGYTF. DNA for the CDR3: TGTGCCAGCAGTTTATCGATGGGCACAGGGAGAATCTATGGCTACACCTTC.

This clone rates as medium-sized (0.01 to 0.1%). The genes are TRBV9 and TRBJ2-7, with D possibly matching TRBD1 (5 bases). The CDR3 runs to 14 residues. Germline V gene sequence: CDR1 SGDLS, CDR2 YYNGEE. The V end was cut by 0 bases, the J end by 5 bases, with 12 bases between. The CDR3 is CASSVGGSGNEQYF. For the CDR3, the DNA is TGTGCCAGCAGCGTAGGGGGTTCAGGGAACGAGCAGTACTTC.

This clone was picked up a small number of times. The chain employs TRBV7-9 and TRBJ2-7; D may be TRBD2 (6 bases). Germline assignment: CDR1 SEHNR and CDR2 FQNEAQ (reference sequence). Trimming shortened V by 5 bases and J by 5 bases, and 13 bases separated the two germline ends. The CDR3 spans 13 residues. CDR3 sequence (DNA): TGTGCCAGCAGCCCCCTTGGGGAGGACGAGCAGTACTTC. Its translation: CASSPLGEDEQYF.